This entry concerns a single TCR beta chain. This sample is drawn from a study of cytomegalovirus exposure and HLA in healthy donors. CDR3 length: 12 amino acids. Trimming cost V 6 bases and J 0 bases, with 6 bases left between them. Looked up from germline, CDR1 is MNHNS and CDR2 is SASEGT. Vbeta (60) and Jbeta (13) primers were used in the PCR. Only in-frame clones appear in the TCRdb table, and some are missing; sequencing was by immunoSEQ multiplex PCR. This table has about 200,000 clones, around 86% appearing once. This sequence was found in a woman aged 40 to 50 in good health and CMV-seronegative. The sequenced sample consisted of PBMCs. This chain links TRBV6-1 with TRBJ2-7; the D is unclear. The CDR3 DNA reads TGTGCCAGCAGCGGTCCCTCCTACGAGCAGTACTTC. It codes for CASSGPSYEQYF.